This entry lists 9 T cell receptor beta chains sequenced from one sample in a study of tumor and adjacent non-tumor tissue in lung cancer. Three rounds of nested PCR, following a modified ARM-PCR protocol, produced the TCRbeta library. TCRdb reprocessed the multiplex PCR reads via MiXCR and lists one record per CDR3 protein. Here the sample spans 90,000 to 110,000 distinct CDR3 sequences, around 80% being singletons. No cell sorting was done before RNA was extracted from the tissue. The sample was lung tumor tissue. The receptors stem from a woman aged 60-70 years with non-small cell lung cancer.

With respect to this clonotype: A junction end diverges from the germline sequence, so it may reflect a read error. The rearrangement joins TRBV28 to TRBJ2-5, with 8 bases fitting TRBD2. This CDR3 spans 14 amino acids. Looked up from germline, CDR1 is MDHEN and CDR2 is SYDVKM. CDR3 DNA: TGTGTCAGCAGTCTCGCTTCAGCGGGAGAGACCCATTACTTC. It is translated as CVSSLASAGETHYF.

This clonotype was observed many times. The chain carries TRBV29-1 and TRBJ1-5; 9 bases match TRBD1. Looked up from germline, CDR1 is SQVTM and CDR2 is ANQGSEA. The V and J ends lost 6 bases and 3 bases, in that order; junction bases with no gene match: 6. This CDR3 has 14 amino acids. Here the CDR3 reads CSVQGQGINQPQHF. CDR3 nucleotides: TGCAGCGTCCAAGGACAGGGGATCAATCAGCCCCAGCATTTT.

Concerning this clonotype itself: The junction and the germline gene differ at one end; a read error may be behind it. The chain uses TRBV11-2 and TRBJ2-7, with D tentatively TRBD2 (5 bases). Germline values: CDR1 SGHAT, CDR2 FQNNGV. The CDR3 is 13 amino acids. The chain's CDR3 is CANSPLTNGGQYF. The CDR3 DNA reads TGTGCCAACAGCCCGTTGACGAATGGAGGGCAGTACTTC.

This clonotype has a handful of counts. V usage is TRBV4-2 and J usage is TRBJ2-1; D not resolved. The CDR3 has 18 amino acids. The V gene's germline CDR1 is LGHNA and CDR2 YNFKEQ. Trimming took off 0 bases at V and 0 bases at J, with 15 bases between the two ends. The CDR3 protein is CASSQDLSPGISYNEQFF. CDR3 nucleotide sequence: TGTGCCAGCAGCCAAGATCTCTCACCCGGTATCTCCTACAATGAGCAGTTCTTC.

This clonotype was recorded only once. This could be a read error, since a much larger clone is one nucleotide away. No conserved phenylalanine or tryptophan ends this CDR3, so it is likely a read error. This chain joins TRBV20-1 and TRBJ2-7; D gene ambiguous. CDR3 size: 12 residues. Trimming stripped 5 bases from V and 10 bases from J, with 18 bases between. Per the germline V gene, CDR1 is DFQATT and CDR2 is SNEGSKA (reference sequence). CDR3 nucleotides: TGCAGTGCTGATCACTCAGCGACAAGCCAGTACTAC. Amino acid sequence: CSADHSATSQYY.

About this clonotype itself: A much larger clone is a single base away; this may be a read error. The CDR3 loop is CSAFPASDSRPRFASTDTQYF. The CDR3 coding sequence is TGCAGTGCTTTTCCCGCTAGCGACAGTCGCCCCCGGTTCGCTAGCACAGATACGCAGTATTTT. The chain joins TRBV20-1 to TRBJ2-3; a weak D match, TRBD2 (6 bases). Germline V gene data show CDR1 as DFQATT and CDR2 as SNEGSKA (reference sequence). The CDR3 covers 21 residues. The V end was cut by 5 bases, the J end by 0 bases, with 33 bases between.

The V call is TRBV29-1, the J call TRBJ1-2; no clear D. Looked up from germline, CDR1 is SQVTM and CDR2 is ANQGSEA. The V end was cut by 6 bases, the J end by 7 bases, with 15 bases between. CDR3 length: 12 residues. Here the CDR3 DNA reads TGCAGCGTAGTTACAACAGTCTTTGGCTACACCTTC. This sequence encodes CSVVTTVFGYTF.

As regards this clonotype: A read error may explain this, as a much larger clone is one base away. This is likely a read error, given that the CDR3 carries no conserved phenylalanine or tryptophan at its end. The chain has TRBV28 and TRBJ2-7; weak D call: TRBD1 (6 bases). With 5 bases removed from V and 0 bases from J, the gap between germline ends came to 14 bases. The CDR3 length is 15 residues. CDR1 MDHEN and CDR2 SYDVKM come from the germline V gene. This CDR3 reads CASSPRTDYSYEQYY. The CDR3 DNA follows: TGTGCCAGCAGTCCCCGGACAGACTACTCCTACGAGCAGTACTAC.

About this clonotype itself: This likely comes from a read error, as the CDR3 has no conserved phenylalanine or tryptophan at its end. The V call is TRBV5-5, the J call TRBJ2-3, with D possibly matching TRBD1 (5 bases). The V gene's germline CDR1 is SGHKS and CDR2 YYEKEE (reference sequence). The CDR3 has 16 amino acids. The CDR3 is CASSLLISDGTGTQYY. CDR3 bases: TGTGCCAGCAGCCTTTTAATCTCGGACGGCACAGGTACGCAGTATTAT.